The rows below give T cell receptor beta chains drawn from one sample of a study of molecular identifiers for immune sequencing clone quantification. TCRdb processed the PCR reads anew with MiXCR; each CDR3 protein has one entry. The sample has hundreds of thousands of distinct CDR3 sequences, about 25% seen once; the top ten hold about 0.78%. The sequenced sample was naive CD8+ T cells from blood, with Jurkat cell RNA spiked in. Receptors originate from a human donor in good health. Some libraries in this study had Jurkat cell RNA spiked in. CDR3s include the opening cysteine and the closing phenylalanine or tryptophan. A D gene is named only where the DNA matches it firmly. Where a row states a size, it is once, few, many or the class of an expanded clone; other rows omit it.

d_gene | j_gene | abundance | v_gene | CDR3aa | CDR3nt
. | TRBJ2-2 | many | TRBV10-3 | CALGRPNTGELFF | TGTGCCTTGGGTCGACCGAACACCGGGGAGCTGTTTTTT
. | TRBJ1-5 | many | TRBV6-2/TRBV6-3 | CASRDGLLGYQPQHF | TGTGCCAGCAGGGACGGACTATTGGGGTATCAGCCCCAGCATTTT
. | TRBJ2-1 | many | TRBV12-3/TRBV12-4 | CASLLQGEVEQFF | TGTGCCAGTCTTCTTCAGGGGGAGGTTGAGCAGTTCTTC
. | TRBJ1-2 | . | TRBV19 | CASCIGPHGYTF | TGTGCCAGTTGTATTGGGCCACACGGCTACACCTTC
TRBD2 | TRBJ2-3 | few | TRBV2 | CASTAIGLAVVDTQYF | TGTGCCAGCACTGCCATCGGACTAGCAGTGGTTGATACGCAGTATTTT
TRBD2 | TRBJ2-3 | . | TRBV5-1 | CASSVITGTSGAAGPDTQYF | TGCGCCAGCAGCGTAATTACCGGGACTAGCGGGGCCGCCGGTCCAGATACGCAGTATTTT
. | TRBJ1-1 | many | TRBV5-6 | CASNRGTEAFF | TGTGCCAGCAATCGGGGGACTGAAGCTTTCTTT
TRBD2 | TRBJ2-1 | . | TRBV24-1 | CATSDRTSGSNEQFF | TGTGCCACCAGTGATCGGACTAGCGGGAGCAATGAGCAGTTCTTC
. | TRBJ1-1 | many | TRBV4-3 | CASSQEARTEAFF | TGCGCCAGCAGCCAAGAGGCCCGGACTGAAGCTTTCTTT
. | TRBJ2-2 | . | TRBV4-1 | CASSQKIKANGDKLFF | TGCGCCAGCAGCCAAAAAATTAAGGCTAACGGGGATAAACTGTTTTTT
. | TRBJ2-3 | many | TRBV28 | CASSSQGRTDTQYF | TGTGCCAGCAGTTCGCAGGGGCGGACAGATACGCAGTATTTT
. | TRBJ2-5 | few | TRBV4-1 | CASSQETAQETQYF | TGCGCCAGCAGCCAAGAGACAGCCCAAGAGACCCAGTACTTC
TRBD2 | TRBJ2-5 | few | TRBV20-1 | CSARDPGLAMYQETQYF | TGCAGTGCTAGAGATCCAGGACTAGCGATGTACCAAGAGACCCAGTACTTC
TRBD1 | TRBJ2-1 | . | TRBV12-5 | CASGLTRPGQGNEQFF | TGTGCTAGTGGTTTGACTCGTCCGGGACAGGGTAATGAGCAGTTCTTC
. | TRBJ1-1 | . | TRBV9 | CASSGAERTEAFF | TGTGCCAGCAGCGGGGCCGAACGCACTGAAGCTTTCTTT
. | TRBJ1-2 | few | TRBV27 | CASSLLGSGGGGYTF | TGTGCCAGCAGTTTATTAGGGTCCGGGGGGGGCGGCTACACCTTC